This T cell receptor (beta chain) was documented in a study of OX40 agonist ivuxolimab in advanced cancers. Study-wide context: Patients received intravenous ivuxolimab every 2 weeks at 0.01 to 10 mg/kg. Patients receiving dose escalation had hepatocellular carcinoma, melanoma, renal cell or head and neck cancer. Points from the study as a whole: At 0.1 to 3.0 mg/kg, CD4+ and CD8+ blood T cells expanded clonally by week 6. Low normalized T-cell clonal expansion also characterized some of the nonresponders.

V was pared by 1 base and J by 4 bases, with 14 bases between. CDR3 length: 16 amino acids. Germline V gene lookup returns CDR1 SGHAT and CDR2 FQNNGV. To note about this clone: Its antigen is unidentified.

Sequencing was performed with immunoSEQ multiplex PCR; in TCRdb, only in-frame clones are kept and a portion is missing. The data hold fewer than 25,000 clones, with approximately 86% observed a single time. The specimen comprised CD4+ or CD8+ T cells sorted from blood, sampled in a trial of the OX40 agonist ivuxolimab. The clonotype originates from an adult with an advanced solid tumor such as melanoma, head and neck, liver or kidney cancer. The chain couples TRBV11-2 to TRBJ2-1; D is perhaps TRBD2 (6 bases). In nucleotides, the CDR3 is TGTGCCAGCAGCTTAGGAGGGACGGGGGAATACAATGAGCAGTTCTTC. This encodes CASSLGGTGEYNEQFF.